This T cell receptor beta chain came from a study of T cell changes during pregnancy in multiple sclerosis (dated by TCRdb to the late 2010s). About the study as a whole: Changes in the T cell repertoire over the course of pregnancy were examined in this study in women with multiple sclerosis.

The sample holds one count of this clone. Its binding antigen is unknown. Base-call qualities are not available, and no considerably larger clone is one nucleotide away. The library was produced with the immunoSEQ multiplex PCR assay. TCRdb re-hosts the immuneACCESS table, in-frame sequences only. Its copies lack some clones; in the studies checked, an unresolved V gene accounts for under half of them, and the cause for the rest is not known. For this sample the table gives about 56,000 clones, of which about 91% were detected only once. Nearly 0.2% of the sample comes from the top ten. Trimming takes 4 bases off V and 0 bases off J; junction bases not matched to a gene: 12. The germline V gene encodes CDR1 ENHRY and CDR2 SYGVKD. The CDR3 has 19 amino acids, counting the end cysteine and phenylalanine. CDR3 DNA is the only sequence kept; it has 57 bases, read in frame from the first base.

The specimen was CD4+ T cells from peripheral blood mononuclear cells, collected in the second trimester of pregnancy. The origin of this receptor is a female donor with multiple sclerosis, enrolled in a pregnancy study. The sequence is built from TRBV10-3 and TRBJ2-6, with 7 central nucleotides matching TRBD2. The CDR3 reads CAISAIGGTPSSGANVLTF. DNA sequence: TGTGCCATCAGTGCTATCGGGGGGACTCCCAGCTCTGGGGCCAACGTCCTGACTTTC.